One T cell receptor (beta chain) is described in this entry. Exposed study participants had met a COVID-19 case within 2 weeks before entry. Sequencing was performed with immunoSEQ multiplex PCR; in TCRdb, only in-frame clones are kept and a portion is missing. The sample lists approximately 200,000 clones, 88% occurring once. The data are from a study of blood T cell repertoires in COVID-19. Overall study: T cells, B-cell-depleted T cells, or PBMCs supplied cDNA or gDNA.

The germline V gene encodes CDR1 SEHNR and CDR2 FQNEAQ (reference sequence). The CDR3 contains 15 residues. The junction had 4 bases not matched to a gene; V was cut back by 5 bases and J by 4 bases. This sequence joins TRBV7-9 and TRBJ2-3; TRBD2 matches at 12 bases. The sequence was collected from a woman aged 30 to 39 who had been exposed to COVID-19. The sequenced sample was PBMCs or T cells enriched from blood (not recorded which). The CDR3 DNA sequence: TGTGCCAGCAGCCTCACTAGCGGGAGGTCAGATACGCAGTATTTT. This encodes CASSLTSGRSDTQYF.